The source of this TCR beta chain is a study of CD8+CD57+ T cells in acquired aplastic anemia. Study context: Each DNA sample taken from sorted CD4+ and CD8+ cells came to 3 to 4 ug on average.

Notes on the study in general: Found in both controls and patients were twenty-nine CD8+ CDR3 sequences. Between patients and controls, CD8+ Simpson's diversity did not vary significantly.

The use of genomic DNA as template underpinned the TCR beta VDJ and CDR3 profiling. TCRdb reanalysed the reads using MiXCR and keeps one entry per CDR3 protein. The sample includes under 350,000 distinct CDR3 sequences, 56% of them seen just once. This clonotype was detected a few times. What it recognizes is unknown. The limits of the CDR3 on the DNA are not certain, so only TCRdb's listed CDR3 is given. Only patients with CD8+CD57+ cell expansion on flow cytometry were chosen for sequencing. No therapy was given to patients before blood sampling. Inclusive of both ends, the CDR3 amounts to 21 amino acids. Looked up from germline, CDR1 is ENHRY and CDR2 is SYGVKD.

The V call is TRBV10-3, the J call TRBJ2-1; TRBD2 reflects the table's D call only, with no check against the DNA. Sequenced input: sorted CD4+, CD8+, or CD8+CD57+ T cells (not recorded which) from PBMCs. This receptor was identified in a human donor with aplastic anemia. The CDR3 is CAISSSALYLCASTDYNEQFF.